These 6 T cell receptor beta chains came from one sample sequenced in a study of T cells in women clearing cervical HPV infection. Produced via immunoSEQ multiplex PCR; TCRdb's table is partial and in-frame only. This repertoire comprises tens of thousands of clones; its ten largest clones make up 24%. Sample: blood buffy coat. Every receptor here comes from a woman between 18 and 70 years old with a cervical HPV16 infection that either progressed to CIN3+ or cleared (not recorded which).

According to its frequency, this clone is medium-sized. The read ends 3 residues shy of where the CDR3 ends; the end is completed using the germline J gene. J is TRBJ2-3 and V is TRBV20-1; tentative D call: TRBD2 (5 bases). Germline CDR1 and CDR2: DFQATT and SNEGSKA (reference sequence). This CDR3 is built from 16 residues. The germline V and J ends were trimmed by 1 base and 6 bases, with 20 bases remaining between them. CDR3 amino acids: CSARGSLAPSFDTQYF. The CDR3 DNA, read in part, is TGCAGTGCTAGAGGATCCCTAGCCCCGTCATTTGATACG.

On this clone itself: The read ends 3 residues shy of where the CDR3 ends; the end is completed using the germline J gene. The chain joins TRBV5-6 to TRBJ1-1; D call uncertain. CDR1 and CDR2 from the germline V gene are SGHDT and YYEEEE. The CDR3 extends over 12 amino acids. CDR3 DNA, as far as it was read: TGTGCCAGCAGCTTTACACCTTACGAG. It encodes CASSFTPYE. In full, the CDR3 reads CASSFTPYEAFF. The variable domain in full, with the rest retrieved from reference TRBV5-6 and TRBJ1-1, is DAGVTQSPTHLIKTRGQQVTLRCSPKSGHDTVSWYQQALGQGPQFIFQYYEEEERQRGNFPDRFSGHQFPNYSSELNVNALLLGDSALYLCASSFTPYEAFFGQGTRLTVV.

A note on this clone: Read sequence stops 3 residues before the CDR3 end, and the germline J gene provides the missing end. The J gene is TRBJ2-5, the V gene TRBV18, with 12 bases that match TRBD2. The CDR3 is made up of 17 amino acids. The germline gives CDR1 KGHSH, CDR2 LQKENI. Unmatched junction bases numbered 5, after V lost 1 base and J lost 2 bases. Incomplete CDR3 DNA: TGTGCCAGCTCACCACAAGGGACTAGCGGGCGTCAAGAGACC. As protein: CASSPQGTSGRQET. The full CDR3 is CASSPQGTSGRQETQYF.

The CDR3 is CASSPRWDRDSYEAFF. The sequenced CDR3 bases are TGTGCCAGCTCACCACGATGGGACAGGGACAGCTACGAG. The chain carries TRBV18 and TRBJ1-1; TRBD1 aligns across 9 bases. The read terminates 3 residues ahead of where the CDR3 ends, so the germline J gene completes it. The CDR3 length is 16 residues. Germline V gene sequence: CDR1 KGHSH, CDR2 LQKENI.

As concerns this clone: The CDR3 goes on 3 residues after the read ends, and that part is filled in from the germline J gene. The gene calls are TRBV12-5 and TRBJ1-1; 7 nucleotides match TRBD1. The length of the CDR3 is 13 residues. Germline lookup yields CDR1 LGHNT and CDR2 FRNRAP. V lost 7 bases to trimming and J lost 5 bases; unmatched junction nucleotides: 7. The CDR3 loop reads CASDRGERTEAFF. CDR3 DNA, as far as it was read: TGTGCTAGTGACAGGGGTGAGAGAACTGAA. The variable domain in full, with the rest retrieved from reference TRBV12-5 and TRBJ1-1, is DARVTQTPRHKVTEMGQEVTMRCQPILGHNTVFWYRQTMMQGLELLAYFRNRAPLDDSGMPKDRFSAEMPDATLATLKIQPSEPRDSAVYFCASDRGERTEAFFGQGTRLTVV.

As for this clone: One end of the junction fails to match germline, which may point to a read error. With the read ending 3 residues before the CDR3 end, the germline J gene is used to fill in that end. The genes are TRBV7-7 and TRBJ2-2, with 9 positions matching TRBD2. The CDR3 spans 17 residues. Germline V lookup: CDR1 SSHAT, CDR2 FNYEAQ (reference sequence). CDR3 residues: CASSLNPLAGITGELFF. CDR3 DNA (partial): TGTGCTAGCAGCTTAAATCCCCTAGCGGGGATCACCGGGGAG.